This is a list of T cell receptor beta chains from one sample in a study of blood T cell repertoires in COVID-19. Clones were read by immunoSEQ multiplex PCR, and TCRdb kept only the in-frame ones, dropping some. This sample has about 99,000 clones, with roughly 91% found just once. The sample consisted of peripheral blood. The receptors derive from a human donor in a cohort sampled during active COVID-19. The CDR3 runs from the conserved cysteine through the conserved F or W. The D gene is left open where the match is weak. Clone size is stated in some rows and not others, as once, few, many or a class when expanded.

d_call: TRBD2; clone_size: .; j_call: TRBJ2-2; v_call: TRBV9; cdr3_aa: CASSPGLAGGQLSTGELFF; cdr3_nt: TGTGCCAGCAGCCCGGGACTAGCGGGGGGGCAGCTGAGCACCGGGGAGCTGTTTTTT
d_call: .; clone_size: once; j_call: TRBJ2-7; v_call: TRBV28; cdr3_aa: CASSSTAYEQYF; cdr3_nt: TGTGCCAGCAGTTCCACGGCCTACGAGCAGTACTTC
d_call: TRBD2; clone_size: .; j_call: TRBJ2-2; v_call: TRBV2; cdr3_aa: CASSEGQAGERELFF; cdr3_nt: TGTGCCAGCAGTGAAGGTCAAGCGGGAGAGAGGGAGCTGTTTTTT
d_call: .; clone_size: .; j_call: TRBJ2-5; v_call: TRBV11-2; cdr3_aa: CASSLSSAQETQYF; cdr3_nt: TGTGCCAGCAGCTTAAGCTCCGCCCAAGAGACCCAGTACTTC
d_call: .; clone_size: .; j_call: TRBJ2-1; v_call: TRBV3-1/TRBV3-2; cdr3_aa: CASSPFLLGNSYNEQFF; cdr3_nt: TGTGCCAGCAGCCCTTTCTTACTAGGAAACTCCTACAATGAGCAGTTCTTC
d_call: TRBD1; clone_size: .; j_call: TRBJ2-7; v_call: TRBV6-5; cdr3_aa: CASSGGTGGSYEQYF; cdr3_nt: TGTGCCAGCAGCGGAGGGACAGGGGGTAGCTACGAGCAGTACTTC
d_call: TRBD2; clone_size: .; j_call: TRBJ2-1; v_call: TRBV11-3; cdr3_aa: CASSSVTSGRFEQFF; cdr3_nt: TGTGCCAGCAGCTCTGTGACTAGCGGGAGGTTTGAGCAGTTCTTC
d_call: TRBD2; clone_size: .; j_call: TRBJ2-1; v_call: TRBV11-2; cdr3_aa: CASSLVGLGDDEQFF; cdr3_nt: TGTGCCAGCAGCTTAGTGGGACTAGGAGACGATGAGCAGTTCTTC
d_call: TRBD2; clone_size: .; j_call: TRBJ2-1; v_call: TRBV28; cdr3_aa: CASSLSSGNNEQFF; cdr3_nt: TGTGCCAGCAGTTTAAGTAGCGGGAACAATGAGCAGTTCTTC
d_call: .; clone_size: .; j_call: TRBJ1-1; v_call: TRBV7-9; cdr3_aa: CASSPSVGGNTEAFF; cdr3_nt: TGTGCCAGCAGCCCTAGTGTGGGGGGTAACACTGAAGCTTTCTTT
d_call: TRBD2; clone_size: .; j_call: TRBJ2-1; v_call: TRBV19; cdr3_aa: CASSIGASGPYNEQFF; cdr3_nt: TGTGCCAGTAGTATAGGTGCTAGCGGACCGTACAATGAGCAGTTCTTC
d_call: TRBD2; clone_size: .; j_call: TRBJ2-1; v_call: TRBV5-4; cdr3_aa: CASSLAGAPSYNEQFF; cdr3_nt: TGTGCCAGCAGTCTAGCGGGAGCTCCCTCCTACAATGAGCAGTTCTTC
d_call: TRBD2; clone_size: once; j_call: TRBJ2-1; v_call: TRBV28; cdr3_aa: CASSPERGGQYNEQFF; cdr3_nt: TGTGCCAGCAGCCCCGAGCGGGGGGGCCAATACAATGAGCAGTTCTTC
d_call: .; clone_size: .; j_call: TRBJ1-1; v_call: TRBV5-1; cdr3_aa: CASSVGAGGREAFF; cdr3_nt: TGCGCCAGCAGCGTGGGCGCGGGGGGTAGGGAAGCTTTCTTT
d_call: TRBD2; clone_size: .; j_call: TRBJ2-1; v_call: TRBV27; cdr3_aa: CASGKTYGTSEEHEQFF; cdr3_nt: TGTGCCAGCGGCAAAACGTACGGGACTAGCGAGGAGCATGAGCAGTTCTTC
d_call: .; clone_size: .; j_call: TRBJ1-2; v_call: TRBV7-8; cdr3_aa: CASSLGAGKEGYTF; cdr3_nt: TGTGCCAGCAGCTTAGGTGCAGGGAAGGAGGGCTACACCTTC
d_call: .; clone_size: .; j_call: TRBJ2-5; v_call: TRBV5-5; cdr3_aa: CASSSPRRDQETQYF; cdr3_nt: TGTGCCAGCAGCAGCCCTAGGCGGGATCAAGAGACCCAGTACTTC
d_call: .; clone_size: once; j_call: TRBJ2-5; v_call: TRBV29-1; cdr3_aa: CSVGGKETQYF; cdr3_nt: TGCAGCGTCGGGGGTAAAGAGACCCAGTACTTC
d_call: .; clone_size: .; j_call: TRBJ1-3; v_call: TRBV7-9; cdr3_aa: CASSFTGLVSGNTIYF; cdr3_nt: TGTGCCAGCAGCTTTACAGGGTTAGTGTCTGGAAACACCATATATTTT
d_call: .; clone_size: .; j_call: TRBJ2-7; v_call: TRBV3-1/TRBV3-2; cdr3_aa: CASSQTGEEQYF; cdr3_nt: TGTGCCAGCAGCCAGACCGGAGAAGAGCAGTACTTC
d_call: .; clone_size: .; j_call: TRBJ2-1; v_call: TRBV9; cdr3_aa: CASSVASSFYEQFF; cdr3_nt: TGTGCCAGCAGCGTAGCGTCTAGCTTCTATGAGCAGTTCTTC
d_call: .; clone_size: .; j_call: TRBJ2-2; v_call: TRBV10-3; cdr3_aa: CATQPTTSNTGELFF; cdr3_nt: TGTGCCACCCAACCGACTACCTCGAACACCGGGGAGCTGTTTTTT